The 25 T cell receptor beta chains given below trace back to one sample, sequenced in a study of T-cell reconstitution after alpha-beta-depleted transplantation in children. The authors prepared the TCRbeta library with unique molecular identifiers. TCRdb used MiXCR to reprocess the PCR reads, holding one entry per CDR3 protein. Among around 700,000 distinct CDR3 sequences listed, around 14% were seen once. Here the sequenced sample was PBMCs, taken before TCRalphabeta/CD19-depleted stem cell transplant. These receptors were taken from a girl under 10 years old with congenital amegakaryocytic thrombocytopenia, due to receive a stem cell transplant.

This clonotype was found a few times. J is TRBJ2-6 and V is TRBV5-1, with D perhaps TRBD1 (6 bases). The V gene's germline CDR1 is SGHRS and CDR2 YFSETQ. The ends were cut back, 4 bases at V and 0 bases at J, with 14 bases in the middle. The CDR3 sequence is 17 residues long. CDR3: CASSLLTGLSGANVLTF. CDR3 nucleotides: TGCGCCAGCAGCCTCCTGACAGGCCTCTCTGGGGCCAACGTCCTGACTTTC.

At least ten counts were recorded for this clonotype. The chain has TRBV20-1 and TRBJ1-1, with TRBD1 matching 7 bases. J gave up 4 bases and V 4 bases, and 12 bases lay outside the gene matches. This CDR3 is 15 amino acids long. Germline CDR1 is DFQATT and CDR2 is SNEGSKA (reference sequence). CDR3: CSATFAETGFTEAFF. CDR3 sequence (DNA): TGCAGTGCTACCTTTGCCGAGACAGGGTTCACTGAAGCTTTCTTT.

In this sample, this clonotype turned up many times. The rearrangement uses TRBV5-1 and TRBJ2-5; maybe TRBD2 (5 bases). V dropped 1 base and J dropped 3 bases, with 7 bases sitting between them. Germline CDR1 and CDR2: SGHRS and YFSETQ. CDR3 length equals 13 residues. CDR3 DNA: TGCGCCAGCAGCTTGTACGGGGAAGAGACCCAGTACTTC. Translating it yields CASSLYGEETQYF.

This clonotype has at least ten counts. The chain links TRBV21-1 to TRBJ2-1; the DNA was not compared with TRBD1, the D call given in the table. TRBV21-1 is reported as a pseudogene. The length of the CDR3 is 16 residues. CDR3 residues: CASRVLRDCPIGEQFF. The CDR3 nucleotides read TGTGCCAGCAGAGTGCTTAGGGACTGTCCAATAGGTGAGCAGTTCTTC.

This clonotype has ten or more counts. The V gene is TRBV12-5, the J gene TRBJ2-4; D ambiguous. Germline V lookup: CDR1 LGHNT, CDR2 FRNRAP. This CDR3 has 15 amino acids. Between the trimmed V and J ends, which lost 6 bases and 0 bases, there was a span of 12 bases. DNA for the CDR3: TGTGCTAGTGGGCAGGCTCCGGTAGCCAAAAACATTCAGTACTTC. It is translated as CASGQAPVAKNIQYF. Variable domain in full (rest from reference TRBV12-5 and TRBJ2-4): DARVTQTPRHKVTEMGQEVTMRCQPILGHNTVFWYRQTMMQGLELLAYFRNRAPLDDSGMPKDRFSAEMPDATLATLKIQPSEPRDSAVYFCASGQAPVAKNIQYFGAGTRLSVL.

This clonotype was seen more than once but under ten times. The genes are TRBV3-1 and TRBJ1-1; D not certain. The CDR3 is made up of 14 amino acids. Germline lookup yields CDR1 LGHDT and CDR2 YNNKEL (reference sequence). The V end was cut by 3 bases, the J end by 1 base, with 9 bases between. As DNA, the CDR3 is TGTGCCAGCAGCCATAGTGGGAAGAACACTGAAGCTTTCTTT. This sequence encodes CASSHSGKNTEAFF.

This clonotype was recorded many times. The V and J genes are TRBV20-1 and TRBJ2-7; unclear D gene. The CDR3 is made up of 12 amino acids. Trimming shortened V by 3 bases and J by 2 bases, and 8 bases separated the two germline ends. CDR1 DFQATT and CDR2 SNEGSKA come from the germline V gene (reference sequence). CDR3 nucleotide sequence: TGCAGTGCTAGTCCCGATACCTACGAGCAGTACTTC. Its translation is CSASPDTYEQYF.

The chain has TRBV28 and TRBJ2-3; maybe TRBD1 (6 bases). Germline loops: CDR1 MDHEN, CDR2 SYDVKM. The CDR3 contains 12 residues. The V end lost 6 bases, the J end lost 6 bases, and 10 bases lay between the germline ends. This CDR3 is CASRGAGDTQYF. CDR3 sequence (DNA): TGTGCCAGCAGGGGGGCTGGCGATACGCAGTATTTT.

This chain connects TRBV7-6 to TRBJ2-2, with D perhaps matching TRBD1 (6 bases). In germline, CDR1 is SGHVS, CDR2 FNYEAQ. The CDR3 runs 15 residues. Trimming removed 4 bases at V and 1 base at J, with 10 bases between. The CDR3 DNA is TGTGCCAGCAGCTCCGGGACACTGAACACCGGGGAGCTGTTTTTT. Residues: CASSSGTLNTGELFF.

This chain joins TRBV20-1 and TRBJ1-1; perhaps TRBD1 as D (5 bases). Looked up from germline, CDR1 is DFQATT and CDR2 is SNEGSKA (reference sequence). The CDR3 extends over 17 amino acids. The V end was cut by 1 base, the J end by 1 base, with 19 bases between. The CDR3 region has the DNA TGCAGTGCTAGAGCAGGGACCGCGGCGATGGGGAACACTGAAGCTTTCTTT. Translated, it gives CSARAGTAAMGNTEAFF.

The chain combines TRBV7-9 with TRBJ2-1; 11 bases are shared with TRBD1. From germline, CDR1 is SEHNR and CDR2 FQNEAQ (reference sequence). With V trimmed by 7 bases and J by 0 bases, 8 bases remained unmatched. CDR3 length: 17 residues. The CDR3 reads CASTLVGQGASYNEQFF. As DNA, the CDR3 is TGTGCCAGCACCCTTGTCGGACAGGGGGCCTCCTACAATGAGCAGTTCTTC.

The chain recombines TRBV5-6 with TRBJ2-5; 11 bases are shared with TRBD2. After removal of 3 bases from V and 3 bases from J, the junction contained 7 bases not matched to a gene. CDR1 SGHDT and CDR2 YYEEEE come from the germline V gene. CDR3 length equals 16 residues. Here the CDR3 reads CASSSGSGRAEETQYF. In nucleotides, the CDR3 is TGTGCCAGCAGCTCTGGTAGCGGGAGGGCCGAAGAGACCCAGTACTTC.

This clonotype has at least ten counts. The V gene is TRBV24-1, the J gene TRBJ2-1; 7 bases line up with TRBD1. V shed 7 bases and J 7 bases; nucleotides not matched to a gene: 12. Germline V gene data show CDR1 as KGHDR and CDR2 as SFDVKD. The CDR3 has 15 amino acids. The CDR3 spells CATSQTGLQGNEQFF. CDR3 in DNA: TGTGCCACCAGCCAGACAGGGCTCCAAGGGAATGAGCAGTTCTTC.

V and J are TRBV20-1 and TRBJ2-7; TRBD2 matches at 7 bases. V dropped 1 base and J dropped 2; count of bases not matched to a gene: 5. Germline V gene data show CDR1 as DFQATT and CDR2 as SNEGSKA (reference sequence). The CDR3 has 14 residues. The CDR3 nucleotides are TGCAGTGCTAGAGGCTGGGGGGGGACCTACGAGCAGTACTTC. Amino acid sequence: CSARGWGGTYEQYF.

The chain has TRBV29-1 and TRBJ2-1, with 7 nucleotides matching TRBD2. The CDR3 totals 15 residues. V shed 1 base and J 0 bases; nucleotides not matched to a gene: 3. The germline CDR1 and CDR2 sequences are SQVTM and ANQGSEA. The DNA for the CDR3 is TGCAGCGTTGAAGGTAGCGGGTACTCCTACAATGAGCAGTTCTTC. Translation: CSVEGSGYSYNEQFF.

This clonotype was picked up a small number of times. In nucleotides, the CDR3 is TGCAGTGCTAGGGGAGGGGGGGCTTTCTACGAGCAGTACTTC. As protein: CSARGGGAFYEQYF. The chain carries TRBV20-1 and TRBJ2-7; D may be TRBD2 (7 bases). The CDR3 totals 14 residues. Germline V gives CDR1 DFQATT, CDR2 SNEGSKA (reference sequence). Trimming stripped 3 bases from V and 3 bases from J, with 15 bases between.

The rearrangement links TRBV5-1 to TRBJ2-5; D is undetermined. Trimming removed 5 bases at V and 5 bases at J, with 13 bases between. Germline values: CDR1 SGHRS, CDR2 YFSETQ. The CDR3 has 13 residues. CDR3 DNA: TGCGCCAGCAGTGACCCTGATCCGGAGACCCAGTACTTC. Encoded protein: CASSDPDPETQYF. Full variable domain (rest looked up from reference TRBV5-1 and TRBJ2-5): KAGVTQTPRYLIKTRGQQVTLSCSPISGHRSVSWYQQTPGQGLQFLFEYFSETQRNKGNFPGRFSGRQFSNSRSEMNVSTLELGDSALYLCASSDPDPETQYFGPGTRLLVL.

In this sample, this clonotype turned up a few times. The chain recombines TRBV29-1 with TRBJ2-3, with 10 bases matching TRBD2. Looked up from germline, CDR1 is SQVTM and CDR2 is ANQGSEA. This CDR3 comprises 15 residues. Unmatched junction bases numbered 9, after V lost 7 bases and J lost 2 bases. The CDR3 loop is CSGKRTSGDTDTQYF. The CDR3 DNA reads as TGCAGCGGGAAAAGGACTAGCGGAGACACAGATACGCAGTATTTT.

The table lists this clonotype with many counts. The gene calls are TRBV12-3 or TRBV12-4 and TRBJ2-6; TRBD1 might be the D (6 bases). V dropped 6 bases and J dropped 1 base, with 16 bases sitting between them. The CDR3 loop spans 17 amino acids. The DNA of the CDR3 is TGTGCCAGCAGCCTCAGGGGTCCTACTTCTGGGGCCAACGTCCTGACTTTC. It codes for CASSLRGPTSGANVLTF.

This clonotype was recorded at least ten times. The chain recombines TRBV20-1 with TRBJ1-1, with 7 bases lining up with TRBD1. CDR3 length: 15 residues. CDR1 and CDR2 from the germline V gene are DFQATT and SNEGSKA (reference sequence). V was pared by 5 bases and J by 0 bases, with 9 bases of the junction left unmatched. The CDR3 sequence: CSAVIPGQLNTEAFF. The CDR3 region has the DNA TGCAGTGCTGTAATACCGGGACAGTTGAACACTGAAGCTTTCTTT.

This clonotype was observed at least ten times. The chain carries TRBV20-1 and TRBJ2-7, with 10 bases aligning to TRBD2. J gave up 1 base and V 0 bases, and 3 bases lay outside the gene matches. CDR1 and CDR2 from the germline V gene are DFQATT and SNEGSKA (reference sequence). This CDR3 has 15 residues. CDR3 DNA sequence: TGCAGTGCTAGAGAAGCTAGCGGGAGATCCTACGAGCAGTACTTC. This gives the protein CSAREASGRSYEQYF.

The V gene is TRBV12-3 or TRBV12-4, the J gene TRBJ2-7; D might be TRBD1 (5 bases). The CDR3 has 13 residues. V was cut by 6 bases and J by 2 bases, with 11 bases left in between. The DNA of the CDR3 is TGTGCCAGCAGGGACATGGGCACCTACGAGCAGTACTTC. Its translation is CASRDMGTYEQYF.

The rearrangement links TRBV7-9 to TRBJ2-2, with 8 bases matching TRBD2. The CDR3 runs to 16 residues. Per germline, CDR1 SEHNR and CDR2 FQNEAQ (reference sequence). V trimming: 5 bases; J trimming: 5 bases; junction bases outside the gene matches: 10. The CDR3 bases are TGTGCCAGCAGCCGAGAGCCGGGACTAGGGACCGGGGAGCTGTTTTTT. Translated: CASSREPGLGTGELFF.

This clonotype was counted between two and nine times. The genes are TRBV28 and TRBJ2-3, with 14 bases matching TRBD2. Germline CDR1 and CDR2: MDHEN and SYDVKM. The CDR3 loop spans 16 amino acids. The V gene end was trimmed by 8 bases and the J gene end by 5 bases; junction bases not matched to a gene: 9. The CDR3, as DNA: TGTGCCAGCGCGGGACTAGCGGGAGTAAGGGGAGATACGCAGTATTTT. Its protein is CASAGLAGVRGDTQYF.

This clonotype was observed many times. The V gene is TRBV12-3 or TRBV12-4, the J gene TRBJ1-5; no clear D. The V gene lost 3 bases and the J gene lost 4 bases, with 13 bases spanning the gap. This CDR3 has 15 amino acids. The DNA of the CDR3 is TGTGCCAGCAGTTTGAGCCTTCGAGGGAATCAGCCCCAGCATTTT. Residues: CASSLSLRGNQPQHF.